The 6 T cell receptor beta chains below come from one sample, sequenced in a study of blood T cell repertoires in COVID-19 (dated by TCRdb to about 2020). Library preparation employed the immunoSEQ multiplex PCR assay. The clones in this table, taken by TCRdb from immuneACCESS, are in-frame only. Not every clone is retained; where verified, under half of the shortfall comes from an unresolved V gene, and the cause of the rest is unknown. This sample comprises roughly 63,000 clones, approximately 89% of them detected only once. Jointly, the top ten make up about 7.4% of the sample. The sequenced sample was peripheral blood. All receptors come from a man over 45 with active COVID-19.

This chain uses TRBV11-2 with TRBJ1-2; no clear D. The ends were cut back, 4 bases at V and 13 bases at J, with 22 bases in the middle. The CDR3 has 14 residues. Germline V CDR1 and CDR2: SGHAT, FQNNGV. The CDR3 region has the DNA TGTGCCAGCAGCTCCTTCGGACTCCCGCAGACTACCACCTTC. Its protein product is CASSSFGLPQTTTF.

V gene TRBV29-1 combines with J gene TRBJ2-7, with a tentative D call TRBD1 (7 bases). The CDR3 runs 12 residues. CDR1 and CDR2 from the germline V gene are SQVTM and ANQGSEA. CDR3 amino acids: CAMEGASYEQYF. The DNA for the CDR3 is TGCGCGATGGAGGGGGCATCTTACGAGCAGTACTTC.

This clone showed up just once. V and J are TRBV15 and TRBJ2-1, with 9 bases fitting TRBD2. V lost 2 bases to trimming and J lost 4 bases; unmatched junction nucleotides: 6. CDR3 size: 16 residues. Per germline, CDR1 LNHNV and CDR2 YYDKDF (reference sequence). CDR3 loop: CATSRSPTSGYNEQFF. DNA of the CDR3: TGTGCCACCAGCAGATCCCCGACTAGCGGATACAATGAGCAGTTCTTC.

This clone was found a few times. This chain joins TRBV6-2 or TRBV6-3 and TRBJ2-7; weak D call: TRBD2 (5 bases). Germline CDR1 and CDR2: MNHEY and SVGEGT. With 6 bases removed from V and 4 bases from J, the gap between germline ends came to 19 bases. The CDR3 contains 15 residues. CDR3: CASSPSEVMGYEQYF. Written as DNA, the CDR3 is TGTGCCAGCAGCCCTTCGGAGGTTATGGGGTACGAGCAGTACTTC.

The gene calls are TRBV5-5 and TRBJ1-5; D perhaps matches TRBD1 (5 bases). CDR1 and CDR2 (germline): SGHKS, YYEKEE (reference sequence). V lost 3 bases, J lost 2 bases, and 9 bases lay in between. The CDR3 runs 14 residues. This CDR3 reads CASSSGYGNQPQHF. The CDR3 DNA sequence: TGTGCCAGCAGCTCAGGGTACGGCAATCAGCCCCAGCATTTT.

The chain links TRBV7-9 to TRBJ2-2; TRBD1 might be the D (6 bases). Trimming took 4 bases from V and 6 from J, leaving 15 bases between them. This CDR3 region has 15 residues. Germline CDR1 SEHNR, CDR2 FQNEAQ (reference sequence). The CDR3 spells CASSSAWGPPGELFF. CDR3 DNA: TGTGCCAGCAGCTCCGCTTGGGGGCCCCCCGGGGAGCTGTTTTTT.